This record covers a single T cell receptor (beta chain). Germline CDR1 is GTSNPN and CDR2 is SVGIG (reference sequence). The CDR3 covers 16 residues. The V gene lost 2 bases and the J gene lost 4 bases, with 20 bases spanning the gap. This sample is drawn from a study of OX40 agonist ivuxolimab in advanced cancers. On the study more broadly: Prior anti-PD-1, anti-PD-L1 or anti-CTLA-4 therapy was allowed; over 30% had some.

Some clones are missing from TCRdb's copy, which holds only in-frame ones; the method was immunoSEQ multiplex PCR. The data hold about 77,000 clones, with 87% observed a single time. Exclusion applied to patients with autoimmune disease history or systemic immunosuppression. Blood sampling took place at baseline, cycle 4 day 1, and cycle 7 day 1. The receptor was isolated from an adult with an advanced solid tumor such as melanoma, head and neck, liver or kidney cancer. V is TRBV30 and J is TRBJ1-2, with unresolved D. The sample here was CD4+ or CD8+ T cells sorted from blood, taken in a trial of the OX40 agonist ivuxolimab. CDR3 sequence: CAWSTPGKRAVYGYTF. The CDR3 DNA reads TGTGCCTGGAGTACCCCGGGGAAACGTGCTGTCTATGGCTACACCTTC.